This entry is about one T cell receptor beta chain. This clonotype was recorded many times. Its antigen target is currently unknown. No clone much larger than this one lies a single base away; base qualities are absent. The data are from a study of CD8 T cells in ankylosing spondylitis (TCRdb year 2017). Some background on the complete study: To find TCR variants linked to disease, the study profiled T cell receptor beta repertoires in ankylosing spondylitis patients and healthy donors. Peripheral blood was sampled, and synovial fluid was also collected from ankylosing spondylitis patients. The full study cohort was made up of about 25 ankylosing spondylitis patients and about a hundred healthy donors.

Measured from the cysteine to the phenylalanine, the CDR3 is 14 residues long. Just the 42-base CDR3 DNA is kept, in frame starting at base 1. From the germline V gene, CDR1 is MNHEY and CDR2 is SVGEGT. At the junction V is shortened by 6 bases and J by 4 bases; bases outside the gene matches: 3. TCRdb records Illumina HiSeq 2500 as the sequencer. Quantitative 5'-RACE with molecular barcodes was the method used to prepare the TCR beta libraries. The paper's processing steps were these. Disease-linked TCR variants were identified with a new computational method built on a probabilistic model of VDJ rearrangement. TCRdb redid the processing of the public reads, applying fastp at Q25 and MiXCR, and retained in-frame beta chains. Identical CDR3 protein sequences are pooled into one entry, listed with their most common genes and DNA. These V and J calls are TCRdb output, not the study's own analysis. This sample has 100,000 or so distinct CDR3 sequences in its table, and about 9% of those were observed once. The ten largest clones add up to roughly 29% of the sample.

Broad study findings and their caveats: A TCR beta motif made up of fewer than 10 highly homologous amino acid variants appeared to be characteristic of blood from ankylosing spondylitis patients. Some motif variants had previously been reported in the synovial fluid and blood of reactive arthritis patients, which suggests shared mechanisms of disease initiation. According to the report, matched synovial fluid samples from ankylosing spondylitis patients were significantly enriched for the disease-linked clones. A CD8+ phenotype was shown by the disease-linked clones, which were found at relatively low frequencies in peripheral blood.

Sequencing was done on a sample of blood, either unsorted or a sorted T cell fraction (not recorded which). This TCR derives from a male donor with ankylosing spondylitis. Here the chain combines TRBV6-2 or TRBV6-3 and TRBJ2-1; 10 of the junction bases match TRBD2. The DNA sequence follows: TGTGCCAGCAGCGGACTAGCGGAGTACAATGAGCAGTTCTTC. This is translated as CASSGLAEYNEQFF.